The source of this T cell receptor beta chain is a study of response to subunit inactivated influenza vaccine. TCRdb processed the RT-PCR reads anew with MiXCR; each CDR3 protein has one entry. The repertoire has about 780,000 distinct CDR3 sequences, about a fifth of them found once; the top ten carry around 9.9%. This clonotype was found many times. Its antigen remains unidentified. The CDR3 spans 14 residues. The V end was cut by 6 bases, the J end by 7 bases, with 16 bases between. Germline V gene lookup returns CDR1 MNHNS and CDR2 SASEGT. Points from the study as a whole: Each seasonal flu vaccination may recruit only limited new T cells, authors suggested.

This sequence originates from a man aged 50-60 years who received an inactivated influenza vaccine. V is TRBV6-1 and J is TRBJ2-1; TRBD2 is a possible D gene (6 bases). The sample here was PBMCs from blood, taken 5 to 6 days after vaccination. In nucleotides, the CDR3 is TGTGCCAGCAGGCCGGGGCGGGGTGGGAATGAGCAGTTCTTC. As protein: CASRPGRGGNEQFF.